This TCR beta chain was observed in a study of blood T cell repertoires in COVID-19. Germline V lookup: CDR1 LNHDA, CDR2 SQIVND (reference sequence). V lost 6 bases to trimming and J lost 3 bases, with 11 bases between them. The CDR3 has 14 residues. The assay was immunoSEQ multiplex PCR, and TCRdb's table has in-frame clones only and misses some. The sample records 300,000 to 350,000 clones, about 90% being singletons. The chain couples TRBV19 to TRBJ2-2, with D possibly TRBD1 on 5 matching bases. Source material: peripheral blood. This receptor was identified in a woman aged 50 to 60 with COVID-19, enrolled during active disease. CDR3 in amino acids: CASRATGDTGELFF. CDR3 nucleotide sequence: TGTGCCAGTAGGGCCACAGGCGACACCGGGGAGCTGTTTTTT.